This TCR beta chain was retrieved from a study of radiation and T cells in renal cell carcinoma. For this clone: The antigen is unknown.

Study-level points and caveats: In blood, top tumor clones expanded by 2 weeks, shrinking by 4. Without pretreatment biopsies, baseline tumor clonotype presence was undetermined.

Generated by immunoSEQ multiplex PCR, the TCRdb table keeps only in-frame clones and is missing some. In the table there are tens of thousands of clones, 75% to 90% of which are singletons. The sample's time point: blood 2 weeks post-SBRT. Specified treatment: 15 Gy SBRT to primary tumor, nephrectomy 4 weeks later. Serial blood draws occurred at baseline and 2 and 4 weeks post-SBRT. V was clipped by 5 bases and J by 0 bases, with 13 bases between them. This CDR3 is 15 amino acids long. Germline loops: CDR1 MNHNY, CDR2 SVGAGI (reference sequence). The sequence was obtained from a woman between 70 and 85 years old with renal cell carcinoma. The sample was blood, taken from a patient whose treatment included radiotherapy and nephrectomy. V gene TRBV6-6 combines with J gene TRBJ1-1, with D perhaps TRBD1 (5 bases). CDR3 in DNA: TGTGCCAGCAGTCTTACGACAGAAATGAACACTGAAGCTTTCTTT. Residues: CASSLTTEMNTEAFF.